The present T cell receptor beta chain was sequenced within a study of shared clonotypes between healthy human individuals. Background on the study: Per-donor plates numbered three CD4 naive, three CD4 memory, two CD8 naive and one CD8 memory.

The study's findings and limits: Naive subsets typically showed greater estimated richness than memory subsets.

A remark on this clone: Its target is not known. Other DNA variants within this sample encode the same CDR3.

Germline V CDR1 and CDR2: KGHSH, LQKENI. CDR3 length: 12 amino acids. J lost 5 bases, V lost 3 bases, and 1 base had no gene match. Assay used: immunoSEQ multiplex PCR; TCRdb lists only in-frame clones, some missing. The sample carries some 2,500,000 clones, 80% to 95% recorded once. Donors, without exception, were Caucasian adults residing in Nashville, Tennessee. Partitioning of CD4+ cells yielded a CD45RA+ naive subset and a CD45RA-negative memory subset. The receptor was isolated from a man in his late teens or twenties in good health. Some clones in this sample may be carry-over from other donors' samples. V and J are TRBV18 and TRBJ2-7; TRBD2 matches 7 bases. Source material: naive CD4+ T cells from PBMCs. Subset here: CD45RA+ positively selected. CDR3 DNA: TGTGCCAGCTCACCGGGGGGGGACGAGCAGTACTTC. It translates to CASSPGGDEQYF.